A single T cell receptor (beta chain) is shown here with its context. Its antigen is currently unknown. This sample is drawn from a study of immune evolution from preneoplasia to lung adenocarcinoma. Across the whole study: HLA loss of heterozygosity: over 5.5% AIS, about 15% MIA, 30% to 35% ADC, none AAH.

Germline V gene lookup returns CDR1 SGHNT and CDR2 YENEEA. V lost 5 bases to trimming and J lost 0 bases; unmatched junction nucleotides: 5. The CDR3 has 15 residues. Premalignant or tumor cells were enriched by macro-dissection after pathologic assessment. Sequencing used immunoSEQ multiplex PCR; TCRdb keeps in-frame clones, though not all of them. This sample has roughly 14,000 clones; less than 85% occur once, and the top ten carry 4.9%. Study-level points and caveats: From normal lung to invasive adenocarcinoma, top clone frequencies appeared to decrease.

This sequence joins TRBV11-3 and TRBJ1-1; 8 bases fit TRBD1. The origin of this receptor is a person aged 70 to 85 with lung adenocarcinoma. The sample was FFPE minimally invasive lung adenocarcinoma tissue. DNA of the CDR3: TGTGCCAGCAGCCAGCCGGGACAGGTGAACACTGAAGCTTTCTTT. Encoded protein: CASSQPGQVNTEAFF.